A selection of T cell receptor beta chains follows, all from one sample in a study of blood T cell repertoires in COVID-19. TCRdb's table, derived via immunoSEQ multiplex PCR, lists solely in-frame clones and lacks some. The sample yields around 74,000 clones, around 90% seen once. Sequencing was carried out using peripheral blood. These receptors were collected from a middle-aged man with active COVID-19. Each CDR3 is given with its conserved first and last residue. The order of the fields is CDR3 length, J gene, D gene, clone size, V gene, CDR3 DNA, CDR3 protein. The D gene is left open where the match is weak. Clone size, where shown, is once, few, many, or a class for clones that have expanded.

>13|TRBJ2-5|.|.|TRBV10-2
TGCGCCAGCAGTGTGCAGGGCCAAGAGACCCAGTACTTC
CASSVQGQETQYF
>13|TRBJ2-7|TRBD1|few|TRBV6-6
TGTGCCAGCAGTCGCGGGACAGGGTATGAGCAGTACTTC
CASSRGTGYEQYF
>18|TRBJ2-2|TRBD2|.|TRBV3-1/TRBV3-2
TGTGCCAGCAGCCTAAAGATGGGGCTAGCGGGACCCACCGGGGAGCTGTTTTTT
CASSLKMGLAGPTGELFF
>15|TRBJ2-3|.|.|TRBV18
TGTGCCAGCTCACCACAGGGGACTAGCACAGATACGCAGTATTTT
CASSPQGTSTDTQYF
>14|TRBJ2-2|.|.|TRBV10-3
TGTGCCAGTCAACGGGGTATCGACACCGGGGAGCTGTTTTTT
CASQRGIDTGELFF
>18|TRBJ1-5|.|few|TRBV12-5
TGTGCTAGTGGTTTGTCCCCTAAGGGGGAATATAGCAATCAGCCCCAGCATTTT
CASGLSPKGEYSNQPQHF
>13|TRBJ2-2|.|.|TRBV18
TGTGCCAGCTCACCAGCGAGGACCGGGGAGCTGTTTTTT
CASSPARTGELFF
>13|TRBJ1-2|.|.|TRBV3-1/TRBV3-2
TGTGCCAGCAGCCTAGGGGTTTCCTATGGCTACACCTTC
CASSLGVSYGYTF
>14|TRBJ2-7|TRBD1|.|TRBV5-6
TGTGCCAGCAGTTTGGGACAGGGGACAAGAGAGCAGTACTTC
CASSLGQGTREQYF
>14|TRBJ1-5|TRBD1|.|TRBV28
TGTGCCAGCAGTTCGGGACAGGGCAGCCAGCCCCAGCATTTT
CASSSGQGSQPQHF
>12|TRBJ2-6|.|.|TRBV6-2/TRBV6-3
TGTGCCAGCAGTCAGGCGGCCAACGTCCTGACTTTC
CASSQAANVLTF
>14|TRBJ2-5|.|.|TRBV4-3
TGCGCCAGCAGCCCACTGGCAGGGGGGAAGACCCAGTACTTC
CASSPLAGGKTQYF
>15|TRBJ1-4|TRBD1|.|TRBV25-1
TGTGCCAGCAGTGTCTCGACAGGGGGGAATGAAAAACTGTTTTTT
CASSVSTGGNEKLFF
>14|TRBJ2-3|.|.|TRBV7-9
TGTGCCAGCAGCTTAGATGCAGGCGAGGATACGCAGTATTTT
CASSLDAGEDTQYF
>17|TRBJ1-2|.|.|TRBV28
TGTGCCAGCAGTGAGGGAGGGGGTATCGGAGCTAACTATGGCTACACCTTC
CASSEGGGIGANYGYTF
>15|TRBJ2-5|TRBD2|.|TRBV6-2/TRBV6-3
TGTGCCAGCAGTTACAGGGACTACCTCCAAGAGACCCAGTACTTC
CASSYRDYLQETQYF
>12|TRBJ1-4|.|.|TRBV30
TGTGCCTGGAGTGTAGGGAGTGAAAAACTGTTTTTT
CAWSVGSEKLFF
>13|TRBJ2-7|.|.|TRBV6-5
TGTGCCAGCACTCCCTTGAGCGACTACGAGCAGTACTTC
CASTPLSDYEQYF
>13|TRBJ2-5|.|.|TRBV5-4
TGTGCCAGCAAGTGGCAGGACCAAGAGACCCAGTACTTC
CASKWQDQETQYF
>17|TRBJ2-7|TRBD2|.|TRBV28
TGTGCCACCTACGGGACTAGCGGGACTCCGATGTTGTGGGAGCAGTACTTC
CATYGTSGTPMLWEQYF
>17|TRBJ2-4|.|.|TRBV7-9
TGTGCCAGCAGCTCAGTGACAGGAGAACTAGCCAAAAACATTCAGTACTTC
CASSSVTGELAKNIQYF
>14|TRBJ2-5|TRBD1|.|TRBV6-6
TGTGCCAGCGCCGACAGGGTCGTTGGGGAGACCCAGTACTTC
CASADRVVGETQYF
>14|TRBJ1-6|.|.|TRBV2
TGTGCCAGCAGTGAGCGACCAACGGGGGCACCCCTCCACTTT
CASSERPTGAPLHF